These 24 T cell receptor beta chains share one sample of origin, sequenced in a study of identical twins. TCRdb reanalysed the 5' RACE reads using MiXCR and keeps one entry per CDR3 protein. The sample records roughly 200,000 distinct CDR3 sequences, 15% to 20% being singletons. The same sample was also used in a study of T cells expressing NK-cell markers.

Specimen: CD8+ T cells sorted from blood. The source of these receptors is a woman in her late teens or twenties in good health.

DNA for the CDR3: TGTGCCAGCAGCCCGGGTAGGCTAGCGGGGCTCGAGCAGTACTTC. Protein sequence: CASSPGRLAGLEQYF. The chain joins TRBV3-1 to TRBJ2-7; 9 bases align to TRBD2. The CDR3 has 15 residues. The germline V gene encodes CDR1 LGHDT and CDR2 YNNKEL (reference sequence). With 4 bases clipped from V and 6 bases from J, the junction kept 10 bases outside the gene matches.

The CDR3 loop is CSVSRQNGELFF. Written as DNA, the CDR3 is TGCAGCGTTTCAAGACAAAACGGGGAGCTGTTTTTT. This chain connects TRBV29-1 to TRBJ2-2; D is ambiguous. CDR1 and CDR2 (germline): SQVTM, ANQGSEA. The CDR3 loop spans 12 amino acids. The ends were cut back, 5 bases at V and 7 bases at J, with 11 bases in the middle.

This clonotype was seen a handful of times. The chain is built from TRBV4-3 and TRBJ2-1; a possible D gene is TRBD2 (7 bases). The CDR3 has 16 amino acids. The ends were cut back, 1 base at V and 3 bases at J, with 13 bases in the middle. Germline CDR1 and CDR2: LGHNA and YSLEER. CDR3 sequence (DNA): TGCGCCAGCAGCCAAGGGGGGGGGCGCGACTACAATGAGCAGTTCTTC. It yields the protein CASSQGGGRDYNEQFF.

This sequence joins TRBV20-1 and TRBJ2-1; D is unresolved. Looked up from germline, CDR1 is DFQATT and CDR2 is SNEGSKA (reference sequence). The CDR3 covers 12 residues. Trimming removed 1 base from V and 3 bases from J, with 4 bases in between. The CDR3 loop is CSARGRYNEQFF. DNA for the CDR3: TGCAGTGCTAGAGGTCGCTACAATGAGCAGTTCTTC.

The table lists this clonotype with a few counts. This chain connects TRBV12-3 or TRBV12-4 to TRBJ2-3; 7 nucleotides line up with TRBD1. The CDR3 totals 15 residues. The J segment lost 4 bases and the V segment lost 4 bases, leaving 8 bases of the junction unmatched. In DNA, the CDR3 is TGTGCCAGCAGTTCGGACAGGCAGTATGCAGATACGCAGTATTTT. This translates into CASSSDRQYADTQYF.

This chain uses TRBV3-1 with TRBJ2-4; 14 bases line up with TRBD2. V shed 5 bases, J shed 5 bases, and the junction held 5 bases outside the gene matches. The CDR3 extends over 16 amino acids. In germline, CDR1 is LGHDT, CDR2 YNNKEL (reference sequence). The CDR3 nucleotides are TGTGCCAGCAGCACGGGACTAGCGGGGGTCGAAAACATTCAGTACTTC. This encodes CASSTGLAGVENIQYF. Full variable domain (missing parts from reference TRBV3-1 and TRBJ2-4): DTAVSQTPKYLVTQMGNDKSIKCEQNLGHDTMYWYKQDSKKFLKIMFSYNNKELIINETVPNRFSPKSPDKAHLNLHINSLELGDSAVYFCASSTGLAGVENIQYFGAGTRLSVL.

The chain has TRBV5-1 and TRBJ2-5, with 7 bases matching TRBD1. Germline V lookup: CDR1 SGHRS, CDR2 YFSETQ. The CDR3 totals 15 residues. The V gene end was trimmed by 4 bases and the J gene end by 2 bases; junction bases not matched to a gene: 8. The CDR3 sequence is CASSNGAGGQETQYF. In DNA, the CDR3 is TGCGCCAGCAGCAACGGGGCAGGGGGTCAAGAGACCCAGTACTTC.

The chain is built from TRBV27 and TRBJ2-3; D is ambiguous. V was shortened by 6 bases and J by 5 bases, with 15 bases between the two germline ends. CDR1 is MNHEY, CDR2 SMNVEV, per germline (reference sequence). The CDR3 spans 14 residues. The CDR3 reads CASSPLGGQDTQYF. In nucleotides, the CDR3 is TGTGCCAGCAGCCCCCTGGGCGGCCAAGATACGCAGTATTTT.

The sample holds a few counts of this clonotype. The rearrangement joins TRBV2 to TRBJ2-7, with a weak D call TRBD2 (5 bases). This CDR3 region has 12 residues. Germline values: CDR1 SNHLY, CDR2 FYNNEI. V was pared by 7 bases and J by 6 bases, with 13 bases between. CDR3 bases: TGTGCCAGCACCAGCATCGGGATCGAGCAGTACTTC. It specifies CASTSIGIEQYF.

This clonotype was counted ten times or more. The V call is TRBV6-5, the J call TRBJ2-3; the match to TRBD2 covers 13 bases. Germline trimming cut 3 bases from V and 0 bases from J; bases unmatched to any gene: 6. The CDR3 loop spans 18 amino acids. Germline CDR1 and CDR2: MNHEY and SVGAGI. DNA for the CDR3: TGTGCCAGCAGTTATCAACTAGCGGGAGGGCCGAGCACAGATACGCAGTATTTT. Amino acids: CASSYQLAGGPSTDTQYF.

Worth noting for this clonotype: A read error is possible here, since a much larger clone lies one base away. The V call is TRBV12-3 or TRBV12-4, the J call TRBJ2-6; unclear D gene. The CDR3 length is 12 residues. CDR3 sequence (DNA): TGTCCCAGCAGGTCCGGGGCCAACGTCCTGACTTTC. Amino acids: CPSRSGANVLTF.

This clonotype occurred a few times. The gene calls are TRBV3-1 and TRBJ2-7, with a weak D call TRBD1 (7 bases). This CDR3 has 17 residues. Trimming took 1 base from V and 4 from J, leaving 20 bases between them. Germline lookup yields CDR1 LGHDT and CDR2 YNNKEL (reference sequence). The CDR3 DNA is TGTGCCAGCAGCCAAGGACGACAGGGACTCCGATGGTACGAGCAGTACTTC. Protein sequence: CASSQGRQGLRWYEQYF.

This clonotype turned up a few times. This rearrangement joins TRBV20-1 to TRBJ2-7, with TRBD1 matching over 10 bases. This CDR3 has 14 residues. In germline, CDR1 is DFQATT, CDR2 SNEGSKA (reference sequence). V lost 3 bases, J lost 4 bases, and 6 bases stayed unmatched. CDR3 DNA: TGCAGTGCTAGCCCGGGACAGGGGATATACGAGCAGTACTTC. Its protein is CSASPGQGIYEQYF.

The genes are TRBV14 and TRBJ1-2; D is unclear. The germline V gene encodes CDR1 SGHDN and CDR2 FVKESK. Between the trimmed V and J ends, which lost 0 bases and 11 bases, there was a span of 16 bases. The CDR3 is 14 residues long. This CDR3 reads CASSQEQGSQRYTF. CDR3 DNA sequence: TGTGCCAGCAGCCAAGAGCAAGGGTCTCAAAGGTACACCTTC.

This clonotype was found a few times. The chain is built from TRBV20-1 and TRBJ2-3, with TRBD2 matching 7 bases. J was trimmed by 4 bases and V by 1 base; bases with no gene match: 8. The CDR3 extends over 15 amino acids. Germline values: CDR1 DFQATT, CDR2 SNEGSKA (reference sequence). The CDR3 protein is CSARGAGAVSDTQYF. The DNA for the CDR3 is TGCAGTGCTAGAGGCGCGGGAGCGGTCTCAGATACGCAGTATTTT.

This sequence joins TRBV7-6 and TRBJ2-7; either TRBD1 or TRBD2 may fit D (5 bases each). Germline values: CDR1 SGHVS, CDR2 FNYEAQ. V lost 5 bases and J lost 2, with 19 bases in between. The CDR3 has 16 residues. The CDR3 DNA is TGTGCCAGCAGCGAAATAGGGGACCCCGGTACCTACGAGCAGTACTTC. It specifies CASSEIGDPGTYEQYF.

Only a few counts were recorded for this clonotype. The chain carries TRBV20-1 and TRBJ1-1; no reliable D call. CDR1 and CDR2 (germline): DFQATT, SNEGSKA (reference sequence). CDR3 size: 14 residues. Trimming took 0 bases from V and 1 from J, leaving 9 bases between them. The CDR3 bases are TGCAGTGCTAGAGATCAAGGGTCGAACACTGAAGCTTTCTTT. It specifies CSARDQGSNTEAFF.

This clonotype has at least ten counts. The chain couples TRBV7-2 to TRBJ1-1, with D possibly being TRBD1 (5 bases). V dropped 4 bases and J dropped 1 base, with 13 bases sitting between them. Germline loops: CDR1 SGHTA, CDR2 FQGNSA. The CDR3 consists of 15 residues. The CDR3 is CASSWLDGGNTEAFF. In DNA form, the CDR3 reads TGTGCCAGCAGCTGGTTAGACGGGGGGAACACTGAAGCTTTCTTT.

The J gene is TRBJ2-7, the V gene TRBV4-1, with D perhaps assigned TRBD1 or TRBD2 (6 bases each). V was cut by 0 bases and J by 4 bases, with 13 bases left in between. The CDR3 has 15 amino acids. Germline V gene sequence: CDR1 MGHRA, CDR2 YSYEKL. In DNA form, the CDR3 reads TGCGCCAGCAGCCAAGATGGAGGGGGTCAATACGAGCAGTACTTC. Translating it yields CASSQDGGGQYEQYF.

The rearrangement joins TRBV2 to TRBJ2-5; 8 bases align to TRBD2. There are 18 residues in the CDR3. Germline CDR1 reads SNHLY; CDR2 reads FYNNEI. Trimming took 7 bases from V and 1 from J; bases not matched to a gene: 17. As DNA, the CDR3 is TGTGCCAGCACTAAAGGGGGGCCGGGAGGGGAATCCCAAGAGACCCAGTACTTC. Protein sequence: CASTKGGPGGESQETQYF.

This clonotype showed up just a few times. The chain employs TRBV24-1 and TRBJ2-2, with a possible D match to TRBD1 (5 bases). Germline loops: CDR1 KGHDR, CDR2 SFDVKD. Trimming took off 6 bases at V and 5 bases at J, with 9 bases between the two ends. This CDR3 contains 13 residues. The chain's CDR3 is CATSTTETGELFF. Here the CDR3 DNA reads TGTGCCACCAGTACGACAGAGACCGGGGAGCTGTTTTTT.

The V gene is TRBV9, the J gene TRBJ2-1, with a tentative D call TRBD2 (7 bases). Deletions cut 4 bases from V and 7 bases from J, with 21 bases between. The CDR3 is 16 amino acids. Germline CDR1 reads SGDLS; CDR2 reads YYNGEE. CDR3 DNA: TGTGCCAGCAGCCCCTCCGGCGGGGGCCCCCTAAATGAGCAGTTCTTC. Translating it yields CASSPSGGGPLNEQFF.

The chain's CDR3 is CASSVSGKAYGYTF. As DNA, the CDR3 is TGTGCCAGCAGCGTCTCAGGGAAGGCCTATGGCTACACCTTC. This chain connects TRBV9 to TRBJ1-2, with D perhaps TRBD1 (5 bases). The V gene's germline CDR1 is SGDLS and CDR2 YYNGEE. V was trimmed by 2 bases and J by 4 bases, leaving 12 bases between them. This CDR3 spans 14 amino acids.

This clonotype has just a few counts. The gene calls are TRBV7-9 and TRBJ1-2; possible D gene TRBD1, 6 bases. V lost 4 bases and J 5 bases, leaving 14 bases between the germline ends. CDR1 and CDR2 (germline): SEHNR, FQNEAQ (reference sequence). The CDR3 has 14 amino acids. The CDR3 is CASSSDSRGYGYTF. In DNA form, the CDR3 reads TGTGCCAGCAGCTCCGATTCTAGGGGGTATGGCTACACCTTC.